The 9 T cell receptor beta chains presented below share a single source sample, sequenced in a study of technical replicates of blood from four donors. Generated by immunoSEQ multiplex PCR, the TCRdb table keeps only in-frame clones and is missing some. Here the sample spans some 77,000 clones, 75% to 95% being singletons. The material sequenced was T cells isolated from PBMCs. The receptors stem from a human donor in good health.

The chain has TRBV27 and TRBJ2-1; TRBD2 agrees at 11 bases. V was pared by 7 bases and J by 3 bases, with 8 bases of the junction left unmatched. CDR3 length equals 16 residues. CDR1 and CDR2 from the germline V gene are MNHEY and SMNVEV (reference sequence). The CDR3 loop reads CASTLNLAGGYNEQFF. CDR3 coding DNA: TGTGCCAGCACCCTAAACCTAGCGGGGGGCTACAATGAGCAGTTCTTC.

CDR3 in DNA: TGTGCCAGCAGCTTAGGTCTTTGGACAGCTGAAAAACTGTTTTTT. This sequence encodes CASSLGLWTAEKLFF. This chain joins TRBV7-2 and TRBJ1-4, with D maybe TRBD1 (6 bases). CDR3 length equals 15 residues. Germline CDR1 and CDR2: SGHTA and FQGNSA. V lost 1 base and J 7 bases, leaving 13 bases between the germline ends.

This chain joins TRBV7-2 and TRBJ2-2, with 8 nucleotides matching TRBD1. Germline CDR1 and CDR2: SGHTA and FQGNSA. Trimming at V came to 4 bases and at J to 7 bases, leaving 5 bases not matched to a gene. The CDR3 runs 14 residues. CDR3 protein: CASSSRTGIGELFF. DNA of the CDR3: TGTGCCAGCAGCTCGAGGACAGGGATCGGGGAGCTGTTTTTT. Based on the CDR3 plus reference TRBV7-2 and TRBJ2-2, the full variable domain is GAGVSQSPSNKVTEKGKDVELRCDPISGHTALYWYRQSLGQGLEFLIYFQGNSAPDKSGLPSDRFSAERTGGSVSTLTIQRTQQEDSAVYLCASSSRTGIGELFFGEGSRLTVL.

V is TRBV4-3 and J is TRBJ2-1, with D tentatively TRBD1 (6 bases). This CDR3 is built from 14 residues. The germline V gene has CDR1 LGHNA and CDR2 YSLEER. Trimming took off 8 bases at V and 1 base at J, with 12 bases between the two ends. This CDR3 reads CASGPGVSYNEQFF. In DNA, the CDR3 is TGCGCCAGCGGCCCAGGGGTTTCCTACAATGAGCAGTTCTTC.

The chain uses TRBV5-1 and TRBJ2-1; D possibly corresponds to TRBD1 (6 bases). This CDR3 is 14 amino acids long. In germline, CDR1 is SGHRS, CDR2 YFSETQ. The germline V and J ends were trimmed by 3 bases and 3 bases, with 10 bases remaining between them. The CDR3 DNA is TGCGCCAGCAGCTGGACAGAGTTCTACAATGAGCAGTTCTTC. Amino acids: CASSWTEFYNEQFF.

A single count supports this clone. This sequence joins TRBV11-2 and TRBJ2-2, with 11 bases that match TRBD2. Looked up from germline, CDR1 is SGHAT and CDR2 is FQNNGV. Losses at the gene ends were 2 bases for V and 8 bases for J; bases not matched to a gene: 7. CDR3 length equals 16 residues. The CDR3 nucleotides read TGTGCCAGCAGCTTATTCTCGCTAGCGGGAGGAGGGGAGCTGTTTTTT. The encoded protein is CASSLFSLAGGGELFF. Complete variable domain (other parts from reference TRBV11-2 and TRBJ2-2): EAGVAQSPRYKIIEKRQSVAFWCNPISGHATLYWYQQILGQGPKLLIQFQNNGVVDDSQLPKDRFSAERLKGVDSTLKIQPAKLEDSAVYLCASSLFSLAGGGELFFGEGSRLTVL.

Here the CDR3 reads CASSLDPGTNSEAFF. The CDR3 nucleotides are TGCGCCAGCAGCTTGGACCCCGGGACAAACTCTGAAGCTTTCTTT. The chain couples TRBV5-1 to TRBJ1-1; tentatively, D is TRBD1 (6 bases). There are 15 residues in the CDR3. V was cut by 0 bases and J by 6 bases, with 15 bases left in between. The germline CDR1 and CDR2 sequences are SGHRS and YFSETQ.

V and J are TRBV19 and TRBJ1-5; D may be TRBD1 (5 bases). CDR3 length equals 13 residues. From germline, CDR1 is LNHDA and CDR2 SQIVND (reference sequence). Trimming pared 10 bases from V and 2 bases from J, leaving 12 bases between. The CDR3 DNA reads as TGTGCCATCAAGGGGCGAGGCAATCAGCCCCAGCATTTT. It yields the protein CAIKGRGNQPQHF. The entire variable domain, with the rest obtained from reference TRBV19 and TRBJ1-5, is as follows: DGGITQSPKYLFRKEGQNVTLSCEQNLNHDAMYWYRQDPGQGLRLIYYSQIVNDFQKGDIAEGYSVSREKKESFPLTVTSAQKNPTAFYLCAIKGRGNQPQHFGDGTRLSIL.

The V gene is TRBV10-1, the J gene TRBJ2-7; 12 bases line up with TRBD1. CDR1 is WNHNN, CDR2 SYGVQD, per germline (reference sequence). The CDR3 spans 16 residues. V lost 3 bases and J lost 4; bases outside the gene matches: 7. The CDR3 spells CASSDPRDRGLYEQYF. The CDR3 DNA reads as TGCGCCAGCAGTGATCCCCGGGACAGGGGGCTTTACGAGCAGTACTTC.